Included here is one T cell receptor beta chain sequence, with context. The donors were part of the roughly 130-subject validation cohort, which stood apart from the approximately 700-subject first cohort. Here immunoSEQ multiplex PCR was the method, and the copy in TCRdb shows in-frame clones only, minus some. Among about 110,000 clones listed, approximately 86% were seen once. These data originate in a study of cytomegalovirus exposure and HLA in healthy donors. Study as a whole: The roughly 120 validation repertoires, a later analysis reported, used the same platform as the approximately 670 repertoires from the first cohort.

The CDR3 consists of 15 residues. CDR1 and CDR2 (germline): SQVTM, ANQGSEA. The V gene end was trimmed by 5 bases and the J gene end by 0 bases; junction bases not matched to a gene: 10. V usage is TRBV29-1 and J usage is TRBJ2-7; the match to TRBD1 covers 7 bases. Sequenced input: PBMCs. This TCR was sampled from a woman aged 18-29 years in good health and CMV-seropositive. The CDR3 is CSVTLGQAHSYEQYF. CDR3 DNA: TGCAGCGTTACCCTCGGACAGGCGCACTCCTACGAGCAGTACTTC.